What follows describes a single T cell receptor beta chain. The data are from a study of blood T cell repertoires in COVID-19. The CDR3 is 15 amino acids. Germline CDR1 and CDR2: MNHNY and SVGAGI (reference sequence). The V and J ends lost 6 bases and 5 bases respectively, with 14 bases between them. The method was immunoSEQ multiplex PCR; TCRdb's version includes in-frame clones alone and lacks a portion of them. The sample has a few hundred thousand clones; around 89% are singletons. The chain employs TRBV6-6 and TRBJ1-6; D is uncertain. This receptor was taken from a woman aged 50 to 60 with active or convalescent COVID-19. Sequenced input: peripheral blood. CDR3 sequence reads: CASSPPRENNSPLHF. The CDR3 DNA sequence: TGTGCCAGCAGCCCACCTCGGGAGAATAATTCACCCCTCCACTTT.